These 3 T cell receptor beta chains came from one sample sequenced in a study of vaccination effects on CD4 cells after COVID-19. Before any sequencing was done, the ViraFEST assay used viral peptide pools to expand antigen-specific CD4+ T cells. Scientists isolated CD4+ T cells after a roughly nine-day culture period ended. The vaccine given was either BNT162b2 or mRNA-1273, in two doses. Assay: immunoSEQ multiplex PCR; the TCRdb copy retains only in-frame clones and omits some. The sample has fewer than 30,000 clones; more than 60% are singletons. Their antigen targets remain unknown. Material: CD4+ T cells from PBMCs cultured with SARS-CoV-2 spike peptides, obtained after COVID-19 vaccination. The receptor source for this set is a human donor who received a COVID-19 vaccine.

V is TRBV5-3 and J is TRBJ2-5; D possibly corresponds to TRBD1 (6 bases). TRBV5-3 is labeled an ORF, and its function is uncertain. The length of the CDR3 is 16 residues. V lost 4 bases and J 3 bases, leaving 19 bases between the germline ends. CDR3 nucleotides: TGTGCCAGAAGCCGGTTAAGGGGGTTATTGAAAGAGACCCAGTACTTC. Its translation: CARSRLRGLLKETQYF.

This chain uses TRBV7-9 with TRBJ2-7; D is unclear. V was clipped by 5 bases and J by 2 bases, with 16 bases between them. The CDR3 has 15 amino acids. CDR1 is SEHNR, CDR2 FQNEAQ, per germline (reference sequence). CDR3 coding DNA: TGTGCCAGCAGCCCCCGCCCGACCGGTACCTACGAGCAGTACTTC. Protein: CASSPRPTGTYEQYF. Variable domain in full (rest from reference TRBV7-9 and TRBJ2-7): DTGVSQNPRHKITKRGQNVTFRCDPISEHNRLYWYRQTLGQGPEFLTYFQNEAQLEKSRLLSDRFSAERPKGSFSTLEIQRTEQGDSAMYLCASSPRPTGTYEQYFGPGTRLTVT.

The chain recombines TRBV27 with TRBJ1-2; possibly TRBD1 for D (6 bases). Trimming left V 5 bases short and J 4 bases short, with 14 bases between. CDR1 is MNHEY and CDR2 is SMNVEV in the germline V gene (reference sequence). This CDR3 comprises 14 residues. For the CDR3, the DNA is TGTGCCAGCAGTCCCCAGTGGGGGCCCTATGGCTACACCTTC. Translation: CASSPQWGPYGYTF.